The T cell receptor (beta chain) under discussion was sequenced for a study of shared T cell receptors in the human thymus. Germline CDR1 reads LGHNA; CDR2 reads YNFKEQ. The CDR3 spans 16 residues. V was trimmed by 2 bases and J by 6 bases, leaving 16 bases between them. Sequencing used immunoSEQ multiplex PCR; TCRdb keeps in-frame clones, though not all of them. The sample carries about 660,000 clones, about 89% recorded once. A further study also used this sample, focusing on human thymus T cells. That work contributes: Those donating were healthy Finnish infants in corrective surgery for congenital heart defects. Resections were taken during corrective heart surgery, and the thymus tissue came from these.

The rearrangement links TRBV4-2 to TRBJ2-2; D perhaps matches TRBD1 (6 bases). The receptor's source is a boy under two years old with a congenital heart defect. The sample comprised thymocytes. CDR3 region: CASSQRDTHVAGELFF. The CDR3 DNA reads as TGTGCCAGCAGCCAAAGGGACACCCATGTAGCCGGGGAGCTGTTTTTT.